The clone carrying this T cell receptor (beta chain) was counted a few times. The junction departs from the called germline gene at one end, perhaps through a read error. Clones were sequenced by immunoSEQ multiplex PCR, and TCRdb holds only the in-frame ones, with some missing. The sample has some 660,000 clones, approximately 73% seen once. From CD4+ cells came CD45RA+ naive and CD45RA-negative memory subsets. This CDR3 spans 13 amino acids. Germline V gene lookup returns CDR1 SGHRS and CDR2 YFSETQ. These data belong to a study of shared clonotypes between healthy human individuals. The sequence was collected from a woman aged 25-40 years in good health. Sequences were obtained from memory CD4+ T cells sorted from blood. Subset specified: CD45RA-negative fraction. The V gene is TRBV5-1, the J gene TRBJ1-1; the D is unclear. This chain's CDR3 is CASTLSPNTEAFF. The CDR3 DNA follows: TGCGCCAGCACCTTGTCCCCCAACACTGAAGCTTTCTTT.